Presented here are 9 T cell receptor beta chains from one specimen sequenced in a study of blood T cell repertoires in COVID-19 (dated by TCRdb to about 2020). Library construction relied on the immunoSEQ multiplex PCR assay. TCRdb provides this immuneACCESS table in a form limited to in-frame rearrangements. Some clones are lacking; in checked studies, under half of them reflect an unresolved V gene, and why the rest are absent is not known. The sample has around 240,000 clones on record, about 91% of them singletons. Of the sample, more than 1% is held by the ten largest clones. Sequenced input: PBMCs or T cells enriched from blood (not recorded which). The receptors here all came from a human donor in a cohort exposed to, infected with or recovered from COVID-19 (not recorded which). The donor label of this sample is uncertain.

The chain recombines TRBV29-1 with TRBJ1-5, with 8 nucleotides matching TRBD1. Germline V gene data show CDR1 as SQVTM and CDR2 as ANQGSEA. Germline trimming cut 6 bases from V and 5 bases from J; bases unmatched to any gene: 6. There are 13 residues in the CDR3. CDR3 in amino acids: CSVRTGFDQPQHF. The CDR3 DNA sequence: TGCAGCGTGCGGACAGGGTTCGATCAGCCCCAGCATTTT.

This rearrangement joins TRBV5-1 to TRBJ1-1, with D perhaps matching TRBD1 (6 bases). The CDR3 is 13 amino acids. Germline V gene sequence: CDR1 SGHRS, CDR2 YFSETQ. The V and J ends lost 1 base and 7 bases respectively, with 11 bases between them. The DNA of the CDR3 is TGCGCCAGCAGCTTGTCCAGGGGACGTGAAGCTTTCTTT. This sequence encodes CASSLSRGREAFF.

This clone has just one count. The J gene is TRBJ1-4, the V gene TRBV18; 7 bases are shared with TRBD1. The V gene's germline CDR1 is KGHSH and CDR2 LQKENI. Trimming at V came to 6 bases and at J to 8 bases, leaving 12 bases not matched to a gene. There are 15 residues in the CDR3. CDR3 in DNA: TGTGCCAGCTCCCCCCTCGGTGAGGGGGCAGAAAAACTGTTTTTT. Its protein is CASSPLGEGAEKLFF.

The rearrangement joins TRBV4-3 to TRBJ1-1, with 10 bases aligning to TRBD1. The CDR3 spans 15 residues. Germline assignment: CDR1 LGHNA and CDR2 YSLEER. The V and J ends lost 9 bases and 5 bases, in that order; junction bases with no gene match: 12. The CDR3 here is CASLRDRGSKTEAFF. The CDR3 DNA reads TGCGCCAGTCTCCGGGACAGGGGAAGTAAGACTGAAGCTTTCTTT.

The genes are TRBV5-4 and TRBJ2-1; no reliable D call. Germline values: CDR1 SGHNT, CDR2 YYREEE (reference sequence). The V end lost 2 bases, the J end lost 10 bases, and 7 bases lay between the germline ends. The CDR3 has 11 amino acids. DNA for the CDR3: TGTGCCAGCAGCTTTCGAGCGGAGCAGTTCTTC. It translates to CASSFRAEQFF.

The genes are TRBV19 and TRBJ2-5, with D uncertain. Trimming removed 3 bases at V and 0 bases at J, with 14 bases between. CDR1 is LNHDA and CDR2 is SQIVND in the germline V gene (reference sequence). The CDR3 has 16 residues. This chain's CDR3 is CASSINSPAYQETQYF. CDR3 nucleotide sequence: TGTGCCAGTAGTATTAATTCTCCAGCGTACCAAGAGACCCAGTACTTC.

V is TRBV30 and J is TRBJ1-5; D remains ambiguous. Germline loops: CDR1 GTSNPN, CDR2 SVGIG (reference sequence). CDR3 length equals 13 residues. V was trimmed by 0 bases and J by 9 bases, leaving 12 bases between them. CDR3 nucleotide sequence: TGTGCCTGGAGTGTATTAGCCCGAGGGCCCCAGCATTTT. This sequence encodes CAWSVLARGPQHF. The whole variable domain, remainder taken from reference TRBV30 and TRBJ1-5, is SQTIHQWPATLVQPVGSPLSLECTVEGTSNPNLYWYRQAAGRGLQLLFYSVGIGQISSEVPQNLSASRPQDRQFILSSKKLLLSDSGFYLCAWSVLARGPQHFGDGTRLSIL.

This clone has only one observation. The rearrangement joins TRBV2 to TRBJ1-6; D possibly corresponds to TRBD1 (6 bases). Trimming removed 4 bases at V and 9 bases at J, with 16 bases between. This CDR3 has 15 amino acids. Per the germline V gene, CDR1 is SNHLY and CDR2 is FYNNEI. CDR3 sequence reads: CASSGPGGGGSPLHF. The CDR3 DNA reads TGTGCCAGCAGTGGTCCCGGGGGAGGGGGTTCACCCCTCCACTTT.

CDR3 nucleotides: TGTGCCAGCAGCCCGGCAACTAGCGGTTACAATGAGCAGTTCTTC. Protein sequence: CASSPATSGYNEQFF. V and J are TRBV11-3 and TRBJ2-1; 8 nucleotides match TRBD2. Germline V gene sequence: CDR1 SGHNT, CDR2 YENEEA. Germline trimming cut 5 bases from V and 4 bases from J; bases unmatched to any gene: 7. This CDR3 contains 15 residues.